This TCR beta chain appears in the sequencing data of a study of T cell clonotyping in hematopoietic cell transplantation. Study at large: Pretransplant recipient samples were taken after cytoreduction. General observations from the study: Few recipient clonotypes overlapped donors; over 95% were de novo at given depth. CD4 and CD8 repertoire contributions could not be separated without sorting. After transplant, recipient diversity fell while pathologically expanded clonotypes grew through day 180.

Stated time point: recipient sample about 28 days before transplant, after cytoreduction. The germline V gene has CDR1 GTSNPN and CDR2 SVGIG (reference sequence). The CDR3 is 14 amino acids. V was trimmed by 3 bases and J by 1 base, leaving 12 bases between them. This clone was counted only a few times. What it binds is unknown. TCRdb's table, derived via immunoSEQ multiplex PCR, lists solely in-frame clones and lacks some. The sample yields approximately 5,100 clones, approximately 30% seen once. This specimen consisted of peripheral blood mononuclear cells, obtained before stem cell transplant. This chain uses TRBV30 with TRBJ2-5, with D possibly called TRBD1 or TRBD2 (5 bases each). The origin of this receptor is a man aged 50 or older with myelofibrosis. Some clones in this sample may be carry-over from other donors' samples. This CDR3 is CAWSPGTGQETQYF. CDR3 coding DNA: TGTGCCTGGAGCCCCGGGACCGGCCAAGAGACCCAGTACTTC.